The T cell receptor beta chain described here comes from a study of blood T cells in healthy people across ages. Findings and caveats of the study: Across the age range, TCR beta diversity per million T cells fell in a roughly linear way. Observed TCR beta diversity showed a strong correlation with the percentage of naive T cells as measured by flow cytometry.

The table lists this clonotype with a few counts. What it binds is unknown. The CDR3 is made up of 12 amino acids. The germline CDR1 and CDR2 sequences are SNHLY and FYNNEI. V was pared by 11 bases and J by 1 base, with 11 bases between. Using a J-beta primer mix together with a sample-barcoded 5' primer, a second PCR was run for roughly 6 to 12 cycles. TCRdb fed the 5' RACE reads into MiXCR, producing one record per CDR3 protein. Of about 1.6 million distinct CDR3 sequences in the sample, about 32% were seen once. Caucasian, healthy and from Russia, the donors were aged between about 6 and 90. Peripheral blood, approximately 10 milliliters per donor, was collected.

Specimen: blood. The receptor comes from a woman in her 30s in good health. The gene calls are TRBV2 and TRBJ1-1, with D hard to call. CDR3 amino acids: CAQDGQNTEAFF. The DNA for the CDR3 is TGTGCCCAGGACGGCCAGAACACTGAAGCTTTCTTT.